Shown below are 14 T cell receptor beta chains from a single sample sequenced in a study of blood T cell repertoires in COVID-19. The data were produced by immunoSEQ multiplex PCR, yet TCRdb's version contains in-frame clones alone and is incomplete. Of 250,000 to 300,000 clones in the sample, roughly nine tenths were seen once. The sample consisted of PBMCs or T cells enriched from blood (not recorded which). Receptor source: a human donor in a cohort exposed to, infected with or recovered from COVID-19 (not recorded which). The donor label of this sample is uncertain.

The gene calls are TRBV2 and TRBJ2-1, with 8 positions matching TRBD1. This CDR3 has 14 amino acids. Germline V gives CDR1 SNHLY, CDR2 FYNNEI. Trimming took 4 bases from V and 4 from J; bases not matched to a gene: 3. The CDR3 nucleotides are TGTGCCAGCAGTGCCGACAGGGGTTACAATGAGCAGTTCTTC. Its translation is CASSADRGYNEQFF.

The rearrangement links TRBV11-2 to TRBJ1-4, with 8 bases aligning to TRBD1. Losses at the gene ends were 3 bases for V and 9 bases for J; bases not matched to a gene: 6. The CDR3 contains 14 residues. CDR1 SGHAT and CDR2 FQNNGV come from the germline V gene. The CDR3 protein is CASSLTGVKQKLFF. The CDR3 DNA sequence: TGTGCCAGCAGCTTGACAGGGGTAAAGCAAAAACTGTTTTTT.

In nucleotides, the CDR3 is TGTGCCAGCAGTGAATATGGGGGGAGCACTGAAGCTTTCTTT. Translated: CASSEYGGSTEAFF. The chain uses TRBV25-1 and TRBJ1-1; D may be TRBD1 (5 bases). The germline CDR1 and CDR2 sequences are MGHDK and SYGVNS. V was cut by 0 bases and J by 4 bases, with 9 bases left in between. This CDR3 region has 14 residues.

The CDR3 loop reads CASSQIYLGLANQETQYF. In nucleotides, the CDR3 is TGCGCCAGCAGCCAAATTTATCTGGGACTAGCGAATCAAGAGACCCAGTACTTC. The V gene is TRBV4-1, the J gene TRBJ2-5; TRBD2 agrees at 10 bases. The V gene's germline CDR1 is MGHRA and CDR2 YSYEKL. V gave up 2 bases and J gave up 2 bases; unmatched junction bases: 11. The CDR3 contains 18 residues.

This clone occurred once. The V call is TRBV6-5, the J call TRBJ1-1, with TRBD1 matching over 7 bases. The germline V gene encodes CDR1 MNHEY and CDR2 SVGAGI. After removal of 11 bases from V and 0 bases from J, the junction contained 6 bases not matched to a gene. The CDR3 is made up of 13 amino acids. CDR3 sequence reads: CAGTDSMNTEAFF. Here the CDR3 DNA reads TGTGCCGGGACAGATTCCATGAACACTGAAGCTTTCTTT.

The chain joins TRBV19 to TRBJ1-1; D is uncertain. V was pared by 7 bases and J by 5 bases, with 20 bases between. The CDR3 is made up of 15 amino acids. Germline V CDR1 and CDR2: LNHDA, SQIVND (reference sequence). CDR3 in DNA: TGTGCCAGTACTTCGCCCTCCCATCGTCGGACTGAAGCTTTCTTT. It encodes CASTSPSHRRTEAFF. Supplemented by reference TRBV19 and TRBJ1-1, the full variable domain reads DGGITQSPKYLFRKEGQNVTLSCEQNLNHDAMYWYRQDPGQGLRLIYYSQIVNDFQKGDIAEGYSVSREKKESFPLTVTSAQKNPTAFYLCASTSPSHRRTEAFFGQGTRLTVV.

The chain combines TRBV5-6 with TRBJ1-2, with D unresolved. CDR1 and CDR2 from the germline V gene are SGHDT and YYEEEE. CDR3 size: 14 residues. V gave up 4 bases and J gave up 4 bases, with 14 bases separating them. DNA for the CDR3: TGTGCCAGCAGCCCACAGCAGGTCGCCTATGGCTACACCTTC. Translated: CASSPQQVAYGYTF.

This clone was recorded once. The chain is built from TRBV25-1 and TRBJ1-4; a possible D gene is TRBD1 (6 bases). Looked up from germline, CDR1 is MGHDK and CDR2 is SYGVNS. Trimming cost V 3 bases and J 0 bases, with 11 bases left between them. There are 16 residues in the CDR3. CDR3 region: CASSEIGTTTNEKLFF. For the CDR3, the DNA is TGTGCCAGCAGTGAGATCGGGACAACAACTAATGAAAAACTGTTTTTT.

V is TRBV5-1 and J is TRBJ1-3; maybe TRBD1 (6 bases). CDR1 and CDR2 (germline): SGHRS, YFSETQ. The CDR3 totals 16 residues. V gave up 4 bases and J gave up 0 bases, with 14 bases separating them. CDR3 sequence: CASSAAGADSGNTIYF. The CDR3 DNA reads TGCGCCAGCAGCGCCGCAGGGGCTGACTCTGGAAACACCATATATTTT.

The V gene is TRBV4-3, the J gene TRBJ2-3, with TRBD2 matching over 14 bases. Unmatched junction bases numbered 16, after V lost 1 base and J lost 4 bases. Germline V gene sequence: CDR1 LGHNA, CDR2 YSLEER. This CDR3 is built from 21 residues. The CDR3 reads CASSQAGPSTSGGAMSDTQYF. The CDR3 DNA sequence: TGCGCCAGCAGCCAAGCCGGCCCCTCGACTAGCGGGGGGGCGATGTCAGATACGCAGTATTTT.

The J gene is TRBJ2-5, the V gene TRBV7-2, with no clear D. The germline CDR1 and CDR2 sequences are SGHTA and FQGNSA. V was trimmed by 1 base and J by 4 bases, leaving 10 bases between them. The CDR3 is 14 residues long. The CDR3 protein is CASSLVSGRETQYF. In DNA form, the CDR3 reads TGTGCCAGCAGCTTAGTATCCGGTAGAGAGACCCAGTACTTC.

This chain joins TRBV13 and TRBJ1-1; TRBD1 matches at 7 bases. Losses at the gene ends were 5 bases for V and 4 bases for J; bases not matched to a gene: 4. This CDR3 is 13 amino acids long. The V gene's germline CDR1 is PRHDT and CDR2 FYEKMQ (reference sequence). For the CDR3, the DNA is TGTGCCAGCAGCGCCACAGGGGCCACTGAAGCTTTCTTT. It yields the protein CASSATGATEAFF.

The V call is TRBV30, the J call TRBJ2-2, with 7 bases that match TRBD2. CDR3 length: 11 residues. Losses at the gene ends were 5 bases for V and 7 bases for J; bases not matched to a gene: 1. Germline-derived CDR1 and CDR2 are GTSNPN and SVGIG (reference sequence). In nucleotides, the CDR3 is TGTGCCTGGGGGGAGGGCGGGGAGCTGTTTTTT. It translates to CAWGEGGELFF.

The V and J genes are TRBV7-6 and TRBJ2-7; 9 bases map to TRBD1. Germline values: CDR1 SGHVS, CDR2 FNYEAQ. The length of the CDR3 is 13 residues. J lost 3 bases, V lost 4 bases, and 1 base had no gene match. This chain's CDR3 is CASSSTGGYEQYF. CDR3 DNA sequence: TGTGCCAGCAGCTCGACAGGGGGCTACGAGCAGTACTTC.